The 7 T cell receptor beta chains presented below share a single source sample, sequenced in a study of T cell changes during pregnancy in multiple sclerosis. Here immunoSEQ multiplex PCR was the method, and the copy in TCRdb shows in-frame clones only, minus some. This table holds 20,000 to 25,000 clones, around 85% found once. The sequencing used CD8+ T cells from peripheral blood mononuclear cells, collected in the first trimester of pregnancy. The source of these receptors is a female donor in good health, enrolled as a control in a pregnancy study.

The chain combines TRBV19 with TRBJ1-1; D uncertain. CDR1 and CDR2 from the germline V gene are LNHDA and SQIVND (reference sequence). V dropped 6 bases and J dropped 0 bases, with 11 bases sitting between them. The CDR3 has 14 amino acids. CDR3 in amino acids: CASSPSILNTEAFF. CDR3 DNA sequence: TGTGCCAGTAGCCCCTCTATCTTGAACACTGAAGCTTTCTTT.

The chain carries TRBV10-3 and TRBJ2-1; TRBD1 agrees at 8 bases. Germline V gene sequence: CDR1 ENHRY, CDR2 SYGVKD. With 6 bases clipped from V and 5 bases from J, the junction kept 12 bases outside the gene matches. The CDR3 is 16 amino acids. CDR3 amino acids: CAISGPQGATDNEQFF. The CDR3 DNA is TGTGCCATCAGCGGTCCCCAGGGGGCAACAGACAATGAGCAGTTCTTC.

The chain is built from TRBV9 and TRBJ2-3; D unresolved. Looked up from germline, CDR1 is SGDLS and CDR2 is YYNGEE. The CDR3 covers 15 residues. Trimming cost V 3 bases and J 0 bases, with 11 bases left between them. CDR3: CASSGRILSTDTQYF. Here the CDR3 DNA reads TGTGCCAGCAGCGGCAGGATTCTTAGCACAGATACGCAGTATTTT.

The J gene is TRBJ2-2, the V gene TRBV6-1, with 7 bases that match TRBD2. There are 15 residues in the CDR3. With V trimmed by 1 base and J by 8 bases, 7 bases remained unmatched. The germline V gene has CDR1 MNHNS and CDR2 SASEGT. CDR3 in DNA: TGTGCCAGCAGTGAAGATCCTAGCGGTGCAGGGGAGCTGTTTTTT. Its protein product is CASSEDPSGAGELFF.

This chain connects TRBV2 to TRBJ1-1, with TRBD1 matching 8 bases. In germline, CDR1 is SNHLY, CDR2 FYNNEI. The CDR3 has 14 residues. Trimming at V came to 3 bases and at J to 3 bases, leaving 3 bases not matched to a gene. The CDR3 protein is CASSEVQGDTEAFF. CDR3 in DNA: TGTGCCAGCAGTGAGGTACAGGGGGACACTGAAGCTTTCTTT.

This clone was recorded a few times. V gene TRBV2 combines with J gene TRBJ2-1; 7 positions match TRBD1. Germline lookup yields CDR1 SNHLY and CDR2 FYNNEI. CDR3 length: 13 amino acids. V was clipped by 1 base and J by 8 bases; unmatched bases: 2. The DNA for the CDR3 is TGTGCCAGCAGTGAAGACAGGGGAGATGAGCAGTTCTTC. Protein sequence: CASSEDRGDEQFF.

This chain connects TRBV7-2 to TRBJ1-4; weak D call: TRBD1 (5 bases). With 1 base removed from V and 7 bases from J, the gap between germline ends came to 7 bases. The CDR3 extends over 13 amino acids. Germline values: CDR1 SGHTA, CDR2 FQGNSA. The CDR3 spells CASSLVGGEKLFF. The CDR3 coding sequence is TGTGCCAGCAGCTTAGTCGGGGGTGAAAAACTGTTTTTT.